This T cell receptor (beta chain) was identified during a study of STAT5B mutations in CD4+ large granular lymphocyte leukemia. Produced via immunoSEQ multiplex PCR; TCRdb's table is partial and in-frame only. The data contain roughly 19,000 clones, over 65% of them seen just once; the ten biggest clones take up 30%. The sequencing input was CD4+ T cells from blood buffy coats. The TCR originated in a human donor in good health.

In DNA, the CDR3 is TGTGCCAGCAGCCCTCAGGTCCCCGGCTCTGGGGCCAACGTCCTGACTTTC. It specifies CASSPQVPGSGANVLTF. The V and J genes are TRBV7-6 and TRBJ2-6, with D unresolved. Germline CDR1 is SGHVS and CDR2 is FNYEAQ. V was shortened by 5 bases and J by 0 bases, with 14 bases between the two germline ends. This CDR3 comprises 17 residues.